This record concerns one T cell receptor (beta chain) sequence. This clonotype was counted ten times or more. Its antigen is not yet known. There are no base qualities to consult, and no much larger clone falls within one base. This entry comes from a study of CD8 T cells in ankylosing spondylitis (dated by TCRdb to 2017 to 2019). Some background on the complete study: The study set out to find disease-linked TCR variants by profiling T cell receptor beta repertoires in ankylosing spondylitis patients and healthy donors. Peripheral blood samples were taken, and synovial fluid was additionally collected from ankylosing spondylitis patients. The whole study cohort included 108 healthy donors and 25 ankylosing spondylitis patients.

TCRdb names Illumina HiSeq 2500 as the instrument used. Quantitative 5'-RACE with molecular barcodes was the method used to prepare the TCR beta libraries. From the authors' description of their analysis: A new computational method based on a probabilistic model of VDJ rearrangement was used to identify disease-linked TCR variants. TCRdb ran its own pipeline on the public reads, namely fastp trimming at Q25 and MiXCR clone calling, and kept in-frame beta chains. Under each unique CDR3 protein, matching rows form one entry showing the most common genes and DNA. TCRdb, not the authors, supplied the V and J calls. The sample table records about 240,000 distinct CDR3 sequences; approximately 9% of these occur just once. Under 7.5% of the sample rests with the top ten. The CDR3 runs 13 amino acids, cysteine and phenylalanine included. Just CDR3 DNA is preserved here, 39 bases in frame from base 1. The germline V gene encodes CDR1 MNHNS and CDR2 SASEGT. V is cut by 5 bases and J by 5 bases, and the space between the germline ends is 12 bases.

What the authors observed across the whole study: Some TCR beta motif variants had previously been reported in synovial fluid and blood of reactive arthritis patients, which suggested common disease-initiation mechanisms. The disease-linked clones showed a CD8+ phenotype and occurred at relatively low frequencies in peripheral blood. Significant enrichment of the disease-linked clones was reported in matched synovial fluid samples from ankylosing spondylitis patients. A TCR beta motif of fewer than 10 highly homologous amino acid variants appeared characteristic of blood from ankylosing spondylitis patients.

The sample was blood, either unsorted or a sorted T cell fraction (not recorded which). The sequence was collected from a male donor with ankylosing spondylitis or in good health (not recorded which). Recombination linked TRBV6-1 to TRBJ2-5; tentative D gene TRBD1, with 5 bases matching. Here the CDR3 is given as CASSKRQMETQYF. Here is the DNA: TGTGCCAGCAGTAAGAGACAGATGGAGACCCAGTACTTC.